The clone carrying this T cell receptor beta chain came up a few times. This entry is derived from a study of T cells after yellow fever vaccination. A single record per CDR3 protein comes from TCRdb applying MiXCR to the 5' RACE reads. The sample comprises about 500,000 distinct CDR3 sequences, around a sixth of which are singletons, and about 18% rests with the top ten. CDR1 and CDR2 from the germline V gene are MDHEN and SYDVKM. V lost 8 bases to trimming and J lost 5 bases, with 18 bases between them. The CDR3 sequence is 14 residues long. The chain recombines TRBV28 with TRBJ2-5; tentative D call: TRBD1 (5 bases). The sample consisted of PBMCs, taken around 5 days after the first yellow fever vaccination. This clonotype originated in a man younger than 35 who received the YFV17D yellow fever vaccine. CDR3 bases: TGTGCCAGCCGTAGACAGCCTCCTCCCGAGACCCAGTACTTC. Residues: CASRRQPPPETQYF.